This T cell receptor (beta chain) was retrieved from a study of identical twins. Germline V lookup: CDR1 DFQATT, CDR2 SNEGSKA (reference sequence). CDR3 length equals 16 residues. V was clipped by 0 bases and J by 13 bases, with 22 bases between them. TCRdb re-called the 5' RACE reads through MiXCR, storing one row per CDR3 protein. The table lists approximately 190,000 distinct CDR3 sequences, more than 15% of them singletons. These data also featured in a second study, about T cells expressing NK-cell markers.

This TCR was sampled from a woman between 18 and 29 years old in good health. The chain employs TRBV20-1 and TRBJ1-6; D is unresolved. The sequenced sample consisted of CD8+ T cells sorted from blood. The CDR3 DNA reads as TGCAGTGCTAGAGACTCCAGCGGGCCCATAGTTTTGCCCCTCCACTTT. This encodes CSARDSSGPIVLPLHF.